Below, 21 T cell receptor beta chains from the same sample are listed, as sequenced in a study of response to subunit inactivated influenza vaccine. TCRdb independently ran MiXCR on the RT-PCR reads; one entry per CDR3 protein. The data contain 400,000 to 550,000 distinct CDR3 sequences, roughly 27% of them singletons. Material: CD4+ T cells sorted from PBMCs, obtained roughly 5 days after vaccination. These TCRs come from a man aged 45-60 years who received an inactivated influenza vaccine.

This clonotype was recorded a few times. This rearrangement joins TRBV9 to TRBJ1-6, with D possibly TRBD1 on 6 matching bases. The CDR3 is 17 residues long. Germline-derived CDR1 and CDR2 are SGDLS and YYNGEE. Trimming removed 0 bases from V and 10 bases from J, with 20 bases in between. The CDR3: CASSVGDVMGASSPLHF. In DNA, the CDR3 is TGTGCCAGCAGCGTAGGGGATGTAATGGGGGCGTCATCACCCCTCCACTTT.

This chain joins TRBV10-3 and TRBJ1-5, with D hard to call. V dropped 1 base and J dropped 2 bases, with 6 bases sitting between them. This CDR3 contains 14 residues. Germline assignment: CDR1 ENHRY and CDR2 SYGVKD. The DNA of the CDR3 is TGTGCCATCAGTGAGTACCTGGGCAATCAGCCCCAGCATTTT. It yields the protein CAISEYLGNQPQHF.

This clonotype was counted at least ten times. The CDR3 nucleotides read TGCGCCAGCAGCCAACACTTTACAAGGAACACTGAAGCTTTCTTT. It yields the protein CASSQHFTRNTEAFF. The J gene is TRBJ1-1, the V gene TRBV4-1; D ambiguous. The CDR3 is 15 residues long. Trimming removed 2 bases at V and 1 base at J, with 11 bases between. Per the germline V gene, CDR1 is MGHRA and CDR2 is YSYEKL.

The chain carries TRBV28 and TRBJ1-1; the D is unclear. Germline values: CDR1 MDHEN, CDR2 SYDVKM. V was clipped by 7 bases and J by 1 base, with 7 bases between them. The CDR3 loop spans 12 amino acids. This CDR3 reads CASKVPNTEAFF. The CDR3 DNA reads TGTGCCAGCAAGGTCCCGAACACTGAAGCTTTCTTT.

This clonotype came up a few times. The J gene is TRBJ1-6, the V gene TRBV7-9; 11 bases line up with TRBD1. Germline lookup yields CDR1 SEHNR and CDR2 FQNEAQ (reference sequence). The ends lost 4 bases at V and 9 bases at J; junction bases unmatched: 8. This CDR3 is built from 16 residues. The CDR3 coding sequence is TGTGCCAGCAGCTATCTAGGACAGGGGGCAGGTTCACCCCTCCACTTT. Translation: CASSYLGQGAGSPLHF.

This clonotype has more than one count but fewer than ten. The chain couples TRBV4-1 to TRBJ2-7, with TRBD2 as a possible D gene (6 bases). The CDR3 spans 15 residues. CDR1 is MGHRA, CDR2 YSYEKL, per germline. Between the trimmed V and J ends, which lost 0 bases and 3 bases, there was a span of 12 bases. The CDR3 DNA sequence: TGCGCCAGCAGCCAAGAGTGGGGGGTCCTCTACGAGCAGTACTTC. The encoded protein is CASSQEWGVLYEQYF.

The CDR3 bases are TGTGCCAGCAGCATGGAATGGGGGACCGGGGAGCTGTTTTTT. Translating it yields CASSMEWGTGELFF. The chain has TRBV11-3 and TRBJ2-2; D could derive from TRBD1 or TRBD2 (5 bases each). CDR3 length equals 14 residues. Trimming cost V 5 bases and J 5 bases, with 12 bases left between them. Germline V gives CDR1 SGHNT, CDR2 YENEEA.

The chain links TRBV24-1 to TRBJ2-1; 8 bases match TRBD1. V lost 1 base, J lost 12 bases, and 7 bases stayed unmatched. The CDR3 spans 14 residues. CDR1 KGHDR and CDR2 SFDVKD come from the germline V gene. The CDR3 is CATSDLQDRAGQFF. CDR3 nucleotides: TGTGCCACCAGTGATTTACAGGACAGGGCAGGGCAGTTCTTC.

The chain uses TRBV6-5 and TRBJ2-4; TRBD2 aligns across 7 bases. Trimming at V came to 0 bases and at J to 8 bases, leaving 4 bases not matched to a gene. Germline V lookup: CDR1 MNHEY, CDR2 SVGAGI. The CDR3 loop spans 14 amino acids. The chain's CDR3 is CASSYSQGGDIQYF. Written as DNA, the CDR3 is TGTGCCAGCAGTTACTCGCAGGGAGGGGACATTCAGTACTTC.

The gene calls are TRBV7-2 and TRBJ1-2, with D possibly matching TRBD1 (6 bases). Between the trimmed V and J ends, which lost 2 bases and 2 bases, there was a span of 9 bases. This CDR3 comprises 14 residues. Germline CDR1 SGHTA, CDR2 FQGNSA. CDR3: CASSLRGQNYGYTF. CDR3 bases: TGTGCCAGCAGCTTACGTGGACAGAACTATGGCTACACCTTC.

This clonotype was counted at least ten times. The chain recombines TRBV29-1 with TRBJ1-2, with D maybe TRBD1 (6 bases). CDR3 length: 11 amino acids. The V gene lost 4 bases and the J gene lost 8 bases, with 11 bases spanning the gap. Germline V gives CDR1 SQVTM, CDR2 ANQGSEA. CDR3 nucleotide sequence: TGCAGCGTTGTAGCCGGGGGCGGCTACACCTTC. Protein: CSVVAGGGYTF.

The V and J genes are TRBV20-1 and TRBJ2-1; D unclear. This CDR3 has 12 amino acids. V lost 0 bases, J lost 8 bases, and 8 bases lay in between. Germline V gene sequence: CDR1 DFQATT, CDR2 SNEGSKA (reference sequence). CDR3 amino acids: CSARDLLDEQFF. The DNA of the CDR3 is TGCAGTGCTAGAGATCTCCTCGATGAGCAGTTCTTC.

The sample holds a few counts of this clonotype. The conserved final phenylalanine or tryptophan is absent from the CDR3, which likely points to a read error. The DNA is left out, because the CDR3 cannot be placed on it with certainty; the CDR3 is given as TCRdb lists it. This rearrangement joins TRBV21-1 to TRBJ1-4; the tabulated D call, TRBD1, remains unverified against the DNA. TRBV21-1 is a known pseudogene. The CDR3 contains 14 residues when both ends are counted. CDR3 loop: CASSKALRQRRTGL.

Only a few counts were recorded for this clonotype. Here the CDR3 reads CASSLAVAATYNEQFF. Here the CDR3 DNA reads TGTGCCAGCAGCTTAGCGGTAGCGGCGACCTACAATGAGCAGTTCTTC. V gene TRBV7-2 combines with J gene TRBJ2-1; D might be TRBD2 (6 bases). Germline V gives CDR1 SGHTA, CDR2 FQGNSA. V lost 0 bases to trimming and J lost 2 bases, with 11 bases between them. This CDR3 has 16 amino acids.

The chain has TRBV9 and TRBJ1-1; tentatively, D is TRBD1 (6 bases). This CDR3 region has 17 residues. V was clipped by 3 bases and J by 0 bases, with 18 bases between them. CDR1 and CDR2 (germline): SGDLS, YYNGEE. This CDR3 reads CASSATGTHIMNTEAFF. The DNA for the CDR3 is TGTGCCAGCAGCGCTACCGGGACACACATCATGAACACTGAAGCTTTCTTT.

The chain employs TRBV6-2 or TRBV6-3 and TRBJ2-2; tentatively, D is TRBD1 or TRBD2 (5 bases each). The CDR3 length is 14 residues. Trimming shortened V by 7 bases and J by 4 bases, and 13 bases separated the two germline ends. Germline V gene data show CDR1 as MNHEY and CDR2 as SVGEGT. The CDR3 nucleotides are TGTGCCAGCAATAAGTGGGGGACCACCGGGGAGCTGTTTTTT. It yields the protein CASNKWGTTGELFF.

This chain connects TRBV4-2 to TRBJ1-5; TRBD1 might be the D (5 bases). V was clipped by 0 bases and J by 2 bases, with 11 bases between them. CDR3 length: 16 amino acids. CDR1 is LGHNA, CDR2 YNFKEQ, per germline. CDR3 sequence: CASSQDVGARNQPQHF. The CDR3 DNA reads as TGTGCCAGCAGCCAAGATGTTGGGGCCCGCAATCAGCCCCAGCATTTT.

In DNA, the CDR3 is TGCGCCAGCAGCCCCGTATCGGGGCCTTATGGCTACACCTTC. It translates to CASSPVSGPYGYTF. The chain links TRBV4-1 to TRBJ1-2, with D tentatively TRBD1 (5 bases). This CDR3 comprises 14 residues. The germline gives CDR1 MGHRA, CDR2 YSYEKL. V shed 4 bases and J shed 5 bases, with 14 bases lying between them.

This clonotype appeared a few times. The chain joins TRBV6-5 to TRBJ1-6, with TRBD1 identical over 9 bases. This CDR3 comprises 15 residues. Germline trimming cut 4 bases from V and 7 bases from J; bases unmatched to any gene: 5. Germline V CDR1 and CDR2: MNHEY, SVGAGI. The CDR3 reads CASSSGQGNNSPLHF. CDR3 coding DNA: TGTGCCAGCAGTTCCGGACAGGGGAACAATTCACCCCTCCACTTT.

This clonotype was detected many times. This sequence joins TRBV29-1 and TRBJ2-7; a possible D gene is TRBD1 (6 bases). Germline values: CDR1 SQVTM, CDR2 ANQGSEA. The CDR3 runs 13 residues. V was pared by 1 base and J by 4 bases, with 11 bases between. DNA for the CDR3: TGCAGCGTTGAAGGTAACAGGGCGTACGAGCAGTACTTC. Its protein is CSVEGNRAYEQYF.

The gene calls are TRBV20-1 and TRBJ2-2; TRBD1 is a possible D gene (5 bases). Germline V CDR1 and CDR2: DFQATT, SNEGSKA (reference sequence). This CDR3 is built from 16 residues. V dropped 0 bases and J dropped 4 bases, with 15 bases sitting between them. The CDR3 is CSARDRTSRATGELFF. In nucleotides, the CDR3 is TGCAGTGCTAGAGATCGAACAAGCAGGGCCACCGGGGAGCTGTTTTTT.